The 4 T cell receptor beta chains given below trace back to one sample, sequenced in a study of T cell clones after liver transplantation. Clones were read by immunoSEQ multiplex PCR, and TCRdb kept only the in-frame ones, dropping some. The profile covers about 120,000 clones, with about nine tenths appearing a single time and roughly 0.83% taken by the ten largest. The specimen was CD4+ T cells from blood, collected 12 months after liver transplant. All receptors come from a human patient who received a liver transplant. Some of the T cells may derive from the graft donor.

CDR3 amino acids: CASSSIAGADNEQFF. CDR3 in DNA: TGTGCCAGCAGCTCGATAGCGGGAGCGGACAATGAGCAGTTCTTC. The rearrangement uses TRBV5-4 and TRBJ2-1; 9 bases are a match to TRBD2. With V trimmed by 3 bases and J by 5 bases, 6 bases remained unmatched. The CDR3 has 15 residues. Germline CDR1 is SGHNT and CDR2 is YYREEE (reference sequence).

V gene TRBV28 combines with J gene TRBJ2-5; either TRBD1 or TRBD2 may supply D (5 bases each). Looked up from germline, CDR1 is MDHEN and CDR2 is SYDVKM. The CDR3 runs to 14 residues. Trimming took off 4 bases at V and 2 bases at J, with 11 bases between the two ends. The CDR3 loop reads CASSSGQAQETQYF. The CDR3 DNA follows: TGTGCCAGCAGTTCGGGGCAGGCTCAAGAGACCCAGTACTTC.

The V call is TRBV19, the J call TRBJ1-5; no reliable D call. CDR3 length equals 16 residues. Trimming cost V 5 bases and J 0 bases, with 14 bases left between them. Germline values: CDR1 LNHDA, CDR2 SQIVND (reference sequence). CDR3 amino acids: CASSFPRQLSNQPQHF. CDR3 nucleotide sequence: TGTGCCAGTAGTTTCCCCCGGCAGCTTAGCAATCAGCCCCAGCATTTT.

The chain employs TRBV25-1 and TRBJ1-1; possibly TRBD1 for D (6 bases). CDR1 and CDR2 (germline): MGHDK, SYGVNS. The V end lost 1 base, the J end lost 2 bases, and 11 bases lay between the germline ends. The CDR3 has 15 amino acids. The CDR3 is CASSELGAVNTEAFF. CDR3 nucleotides: TGTGCCAGCAGTGAATTGGGGGCGGTAAACACTGAAGCTTTCTTT.